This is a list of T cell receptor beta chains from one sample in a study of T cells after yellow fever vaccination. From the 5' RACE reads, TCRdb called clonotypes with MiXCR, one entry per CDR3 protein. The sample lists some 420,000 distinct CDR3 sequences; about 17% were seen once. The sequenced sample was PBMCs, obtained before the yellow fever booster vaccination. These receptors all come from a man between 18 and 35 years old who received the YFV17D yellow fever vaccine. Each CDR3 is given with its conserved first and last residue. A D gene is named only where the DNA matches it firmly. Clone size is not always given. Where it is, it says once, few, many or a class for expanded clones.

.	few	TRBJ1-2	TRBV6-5	TGTGCCAGCAGTTACTCGAAGACGGGGGGGAATGGCTACACCTTC	CASSYSKTGGNGYTF
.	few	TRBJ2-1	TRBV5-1	TGCGCCAGCAGCTTGCAGCTCACATACAATGAGCAGTTCTTC	CASSLQLTYNEQFF
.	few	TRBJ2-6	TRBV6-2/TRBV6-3	TGTGCCAGCAGTACCTCAGCCAACGTCCTGACTTTC	CASSTSANVLTF
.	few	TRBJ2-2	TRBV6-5	TGTGCCAGCAGCCAGATTCACGGGGAGCTGTTTTTT	CASSQIHGELFF
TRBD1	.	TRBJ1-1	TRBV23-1	TGCGCCAGCAGTCAGCCCCAGGGGGCGAGGACTGAAGCTTTCTTT	CASSQPQGARTEAFF
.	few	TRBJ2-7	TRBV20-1	TGCAGTGCTCTAAGCCCCGGGAGTGGCAACGAGCAGTACTTC	CSALSPGSGNEQYF
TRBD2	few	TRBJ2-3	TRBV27	TGTGCCAGCAGTTCTGCCGGACTAGCGGGGGCCATCACAGATACGCAGTATTTT	CASSSAGLAGAITDTQYF
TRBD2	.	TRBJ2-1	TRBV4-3	TGCGCCAGCAGCCAAGGAGCGGGGGGGCTGGGTAATGAGCAGTTCTTC	CASSQGAGGLGNEQFF
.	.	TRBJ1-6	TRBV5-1	TGCGCCAGCAGCTTTCCGGCCAGAGAATCACCCCTCCACTTT	CASSFPARESPLHF
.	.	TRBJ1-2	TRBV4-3	TGCGCCAGCAGCCAAGCAAGGGGAGAGCCCAACGTCTATGGCTACACCTTC	CASSQARGEPNVYGYTF
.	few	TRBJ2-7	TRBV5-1	TGCGCCAGCAGCTTGTTCGGGGACGAGCAGTACTTC	CASSLFGDEQYF
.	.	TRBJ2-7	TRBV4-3	TGCGCCAGCAGCCAAGCGCCTTCCTACGAGCAGTACTTC	CASSQAPSYEQYF
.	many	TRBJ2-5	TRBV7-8	TGTGCCAGCAGCTTATCGAGAGAGACCCAGTACTTC	CASSLSRETQYF
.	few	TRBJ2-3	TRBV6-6	TGTGCCAGCAGTTCCGAAACAGATACGCAGTATTTT	CASSSETDTQYF
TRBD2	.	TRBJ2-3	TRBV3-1	TGTGCCAGCAGCCAAATAGCGGGGGGGCCGACAGATACGCAGTATTTT	CASSQIAGGPTDTQYF
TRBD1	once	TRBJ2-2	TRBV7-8	TGTGCCAGCAGCCGGGACAGGGGAAGGGAGCTGTTTTTT	CASSRDRGRELFF
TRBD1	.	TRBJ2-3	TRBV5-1	TGCGCCAGCAGCCAGGACAGGGGTTGGGATACGCAGTATTTT	CASSQDRGWDTQYF
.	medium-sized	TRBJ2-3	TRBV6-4	TGTGCCAGCAGTGACGGGGGGGCGACAGATACGCAGTATTTT	CASSDGGATDTQYF
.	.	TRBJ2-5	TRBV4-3	TGCGCCAGCAGCCAAGATCCCAGCGCGGAGACCCAGTACTTC	CASSQDPSAETQYF
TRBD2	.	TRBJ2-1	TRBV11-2	TGTGCCAGCAGCTCCGTCCGCCGGCGGGGGGGCCGCTATGAGCAGTTCTTC	CASSSVRRRGGRYEQFF
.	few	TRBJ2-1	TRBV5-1	TGCGCCAGCAGCGTGTTTACAGGGATGGCCTACAATGAGCAGTTCTTC	CASSVFTGMAYNEQFF
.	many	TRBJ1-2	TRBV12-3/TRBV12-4	TGTGCCAGCAGTTTAGAGGCTGGGTCCGGCTACACCTTC	CASSLEAGSGYTF
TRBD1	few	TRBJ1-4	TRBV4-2	TGTGCCAGCAGCGGTCACGGGACAGGGGATGAAAAACTGTTTTTT	CASSGHGTGDEKLFF
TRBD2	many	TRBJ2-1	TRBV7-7	TGTGCTAGCAGCTCGTCTAGCGGGGGTAATGAGCAGTTCTTC	CASSSSSGGNEQFF
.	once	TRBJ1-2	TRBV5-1	TGCGCCAGCAGCTTGGATTCCGGGGGCCCCAGGCGTGGCTACACCTTC	CASSLDSGGPRRGYTF
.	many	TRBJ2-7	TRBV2	TGTGCCAGCAGTCTTACCGAAAACTACGAGCAGTACTTC	CASSLTENYEQYF
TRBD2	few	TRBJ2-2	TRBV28	TGTGCCAGCAGTTCCCGCCTAGCGGGGTTCGCGAACACCGGGGAGCTGTTTTTT	CASSSRLAGFANTGELFF
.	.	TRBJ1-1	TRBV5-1	TGCGCCAGCAGCTTGGGACCGTCGAACACTGAAGCTTTCTTT	CASSLGPSNTEAFF
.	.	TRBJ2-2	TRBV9	TGTGCCAGCAGCGTTAGTGTGGCAGATCACACCGGGGAGCTGTTTTTT	CASSVSVADHTGELFF
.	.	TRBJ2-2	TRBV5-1	TGCGCCAGCAGTCAGGGCCCCGCTGGCACCGGGGAGCTGTTTTTT	CASSQGPAGTGELFF
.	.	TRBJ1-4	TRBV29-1	TGCAGCGTTGTGGGGATGGCTAATGAAAAACTGTTTTTT	CSVVGMANEKLFF
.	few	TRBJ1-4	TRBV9	TGTGCCAGCAGCGCCGATAATGAAAAACTGTTTTTT	CASSADNEKLFF
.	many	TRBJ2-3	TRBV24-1	TGTGCCACCAGTGACCCGGACGGCGGGGCGACAGATACGCAGTATTTT	CATSDPDGGATDTQYF
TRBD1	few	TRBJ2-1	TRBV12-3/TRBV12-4	TGTGCCAGCAGCCTACAGGACAGGGGGAGCTACAATGAGCAGTTCTTC	CASSLQDRGSYNEQFF
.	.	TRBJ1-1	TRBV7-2	TGTGCCAGCAGCACGGGACCAGGCACTGAAGCTTTCTTT	CASSTGPGTEAFF
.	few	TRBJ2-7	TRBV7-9	TGTGCCAGCAGCGTAGGGTTTACCGAGCAGTACTTC	CASSVGFTEQYF
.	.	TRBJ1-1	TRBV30	TGTGCCTGGAGTATCCAGGGGAAGGGGAACACTGAAGCTTTCTTT	CAWSIQGKGNTEAFF
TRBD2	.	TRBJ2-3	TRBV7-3	TGTGCCAGCAGCCAACCGGGACTAGGGACAGATACGCAGTATTTT	CASSQPGLGTDTQYF
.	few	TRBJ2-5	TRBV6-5	TGTGCCAGCAGTTATTCGGCAAGGATCGAGACCCAGTACTTC	CASSYSARIETQYF
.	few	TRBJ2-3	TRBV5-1	TGCGCCAGCAGCTTGGCCCCAGGGGCAGGAGCAGATACGCAGTATTTT	CASSLAPGAGADTQYF
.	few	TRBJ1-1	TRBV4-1	TGCGCCAGCAGCACGGTAGGCTCTGAAGCTTTCTTT	CASSTVGSEAFF
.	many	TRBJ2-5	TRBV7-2	TGTGCCAGCAGCTCATACGGGGGAATACAAGAGACCCAGTACTTC	CASSSYGGIQETQYF
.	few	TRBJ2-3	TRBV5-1	TGCGCCAGCAGCTCTGGACTCTATACTAGCACAGATACGCAGTATTTT	CASSSGLYTSTDTQYF
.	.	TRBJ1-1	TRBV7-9	TGTGCCAGCAGCTTTATCGTGGCTACTGAAGCTTTCTTT	CASSFIVATEAFF
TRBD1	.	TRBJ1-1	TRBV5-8	TGTGCCAGCAGCTATGACGACAGGGCAGGAACTGAAGCTTTCTTT	CASSYDDRAGTEAFF
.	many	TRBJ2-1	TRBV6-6	TGTGCCAGCAGTTACTCCTCCAAGGAGCAGTTCTTC	CASSYSSKEQFF
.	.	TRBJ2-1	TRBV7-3	TGTGCCAGCAGCCTTAGGGGGGACCACTACAATGAGCAGTTCTTC	CASSLRGDHYNEQFF
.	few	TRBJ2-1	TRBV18	TGTGCCAGCTCACCACCTCTTCAGCTGGGGCAGTTCTTC	CASSPPLQLGQFF
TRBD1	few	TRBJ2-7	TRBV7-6	TGTGCCAGCAGCTTAGCGGCAGGGGGCAACTACGAGCAGTACTTC	CASSLAAGGNYEQYF
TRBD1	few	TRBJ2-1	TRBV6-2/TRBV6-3	TGTGCCAGCAGTTACTCGGTTAACAGGGGCTACAATGAGCAGTTCTTC	CASSYSVNRGYNEQFF
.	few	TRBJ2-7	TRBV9	TGTGCCAGCAGCGCCGACCACCGGGGGTACGAGCAGTACTTC	CASSADHRGYEQYF
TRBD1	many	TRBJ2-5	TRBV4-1	TGCGCCAGCAGCCAAGGGTGGACAGGCCAAGAGACCCAGTACTTC	CASSQGWTGQETQYF
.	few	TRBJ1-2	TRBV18	TGTGCCAGCTCACCAAACCGGGACGCAACCTATGGCTACACCTTC	CASSPNRDATYGYTF
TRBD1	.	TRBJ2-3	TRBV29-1	TGCAGCGTTGTAAGGACAGGTTCGACAGATACGCAGTATTTT	CSVVRTGSTDTQYF
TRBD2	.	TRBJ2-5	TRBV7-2	TGTGCCAGCAGCCGCGGGGGGGCCCAAGAGACCCAGTACTTC	CASSRGGAQETQYF
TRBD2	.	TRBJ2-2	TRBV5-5	TGTGCCAGCAGCTTGTTGCCCCTGGGGACTAGCGGGGGGCCCGGGGAGCTGTTTTTT	CASSLLPLGTSGGPGELFF
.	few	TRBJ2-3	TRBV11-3	TGTGCCAGCAGCTTAGGTTTGGTGAAGGGGACAGATACGCAGTATTTT	CASSLGLVKGTDTQYF
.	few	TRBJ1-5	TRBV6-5	TGTGCCAGCAGCCCTCACCGAAATCAGCCCCAGCATTTT	CASSPHRNQPQHF
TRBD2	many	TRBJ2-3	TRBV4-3	TGCGCCAGCAGCCAAGGTCCTAGCGGGGCGGGGGATACGCAGTATTTT	CASSQGPSGAGDTQYF